This TCR beta chain was captured by sequencing in a study of blood T cell repertoires in COVID-19. Study at large: Acute and convalescent COVID-19 samples came from the United States, Italy and Spain. The cDNA or gDNA used as material had been derived from T cells, B-cell-depleted T cells, or PBMCs.

In the authors' methods: The authors estimated nucleated cell counts from reference gene primer amplification. The data were produced by immunoSEQ multiplex PCR, yet TCRdb's version contains in-frame clones alone and is incomplete. The V and J calls and clone size come from that table; D and trimming were worked out from the DNA. The top ten clones hold about 7% of a sample with some 300,000 clones, approximately 88% of them seen once. The sample holds one count of this clone. V lost 5 bases and J lost 7, with 11 bases in between. The CDR3 covers 12 residues. Germline V CDR1 and CDR2: MNHEY, SVGEGT. Sequenced: peripheral blood. This TCR came from a woman in her twenties or thirties who had recovered from COVID-19. The genes are TRBV6-2 or TRBV6-3 and TRBJ2-5; no firm D call. CDR3 sequence (DNA): TGTGCCAGCAGTCCCACCGTCGGGACCCAGTACTTC. Its translation is CASSPTVGTQYF.